Sequencing of this TCR beta chain was carried out in a study of cytomegalovirus exposure and HLA in healthy donors. Germline CDR1 reads LNHDA; CDR2 reads SQIVND (reference sequence). With V trimmed by 5 bases and J by 7 bases, 10 bases remained unmatched. The CDR3 covers 14 residues. PCR primers comprised 60 Vbeta and 13 Jbeta primers. Assay used: immunoSEQ multiplex PCR; TCRdb lists only in-frame clones, some missing. Here the sample spans around 92,000 clones, 70% to 90% being singletons. Sequences were obtained from PBMCs. The chain employs TRBV19 and TRBJ1-2; 7 nucleotides match TRBD1. The sequence was collected from a man aged 18 to 29 in good health and CMV-seronegative. The CDR3 loop reads CASSLLTGPVGYTF. The CDR3 DNA follows: TGTGCCAGTAGTCTCCTGACAGGGCCCGTTGGCTACACCTTC.